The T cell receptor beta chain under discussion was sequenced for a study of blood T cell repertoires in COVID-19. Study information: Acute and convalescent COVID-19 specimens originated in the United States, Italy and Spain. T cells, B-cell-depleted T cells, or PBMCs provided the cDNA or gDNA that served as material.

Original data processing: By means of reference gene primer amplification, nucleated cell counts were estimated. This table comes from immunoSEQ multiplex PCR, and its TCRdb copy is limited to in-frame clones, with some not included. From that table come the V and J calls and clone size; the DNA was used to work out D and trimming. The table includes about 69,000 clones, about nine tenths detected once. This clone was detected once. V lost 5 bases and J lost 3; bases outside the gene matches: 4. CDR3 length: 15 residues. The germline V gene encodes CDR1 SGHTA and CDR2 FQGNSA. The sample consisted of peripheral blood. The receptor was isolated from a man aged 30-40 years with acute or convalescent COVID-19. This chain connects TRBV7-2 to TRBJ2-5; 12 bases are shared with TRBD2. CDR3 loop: CASSRASGREETQYF. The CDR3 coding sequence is TGTGCCAGCAGCCGCGCTAGCGGGAGGGAAGAGACCCAGTACTTC.